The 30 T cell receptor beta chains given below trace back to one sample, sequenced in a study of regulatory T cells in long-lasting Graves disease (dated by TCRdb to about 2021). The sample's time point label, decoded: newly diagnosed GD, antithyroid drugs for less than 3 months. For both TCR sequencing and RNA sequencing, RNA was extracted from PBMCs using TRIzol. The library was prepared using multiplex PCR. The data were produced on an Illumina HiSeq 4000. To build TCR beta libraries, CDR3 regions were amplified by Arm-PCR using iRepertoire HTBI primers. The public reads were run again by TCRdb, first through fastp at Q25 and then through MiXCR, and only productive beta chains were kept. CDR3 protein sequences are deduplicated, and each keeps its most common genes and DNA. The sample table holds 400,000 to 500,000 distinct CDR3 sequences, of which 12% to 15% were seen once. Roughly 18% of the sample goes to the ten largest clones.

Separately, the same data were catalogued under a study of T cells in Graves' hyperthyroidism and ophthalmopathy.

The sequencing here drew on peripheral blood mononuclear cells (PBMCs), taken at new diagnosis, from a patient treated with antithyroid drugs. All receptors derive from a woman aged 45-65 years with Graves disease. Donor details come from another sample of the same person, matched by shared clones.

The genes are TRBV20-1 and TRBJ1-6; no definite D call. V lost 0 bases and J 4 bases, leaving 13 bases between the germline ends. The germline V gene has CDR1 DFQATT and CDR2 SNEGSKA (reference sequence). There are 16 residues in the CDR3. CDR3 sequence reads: CSARDGYGPYNSPLHF. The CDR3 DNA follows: TGCAGTGCTAGAGATGGGTACGGACCATATAATTCACCCCTCCACTTT.

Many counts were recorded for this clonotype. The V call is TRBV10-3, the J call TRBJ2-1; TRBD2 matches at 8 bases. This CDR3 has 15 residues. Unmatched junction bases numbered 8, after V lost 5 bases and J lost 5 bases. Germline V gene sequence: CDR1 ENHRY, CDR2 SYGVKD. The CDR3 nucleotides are TGTGCCATCAGTACCCCGGGACTAGGAGACAATGAGCAGTTCTTC. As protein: CAISTPGLGDNEQFF.

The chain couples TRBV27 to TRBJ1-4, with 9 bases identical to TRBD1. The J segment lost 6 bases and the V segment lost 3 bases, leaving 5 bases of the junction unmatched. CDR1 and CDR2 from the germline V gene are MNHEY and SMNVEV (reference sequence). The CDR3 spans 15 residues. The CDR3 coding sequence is TGTGCCAGCAGTTTTAGTTGGACAGGGGATGAAAAACTGTTTTTT. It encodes CASSFSWTGDEKLFF.

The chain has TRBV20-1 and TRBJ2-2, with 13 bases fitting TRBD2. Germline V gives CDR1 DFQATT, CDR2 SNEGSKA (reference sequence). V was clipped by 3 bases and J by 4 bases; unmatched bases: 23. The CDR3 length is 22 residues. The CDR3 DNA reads TGCAGTGCTAGGAAAGCAATCTTCCTTCTCGGACTAGCGGGAGTGGGCACCGGGGAGCTGTTTTTT. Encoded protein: CSARKAIFLLGLAGVGTGELFF.

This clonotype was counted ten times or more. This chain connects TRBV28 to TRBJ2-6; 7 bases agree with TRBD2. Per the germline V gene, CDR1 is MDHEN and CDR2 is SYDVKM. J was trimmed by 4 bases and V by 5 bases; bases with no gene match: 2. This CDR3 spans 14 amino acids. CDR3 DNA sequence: TGTGCCAGCAGTGCCGGGGGGGGGGCCAACGTCCTGACTTTC. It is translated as CASSAGGGANVLTF.

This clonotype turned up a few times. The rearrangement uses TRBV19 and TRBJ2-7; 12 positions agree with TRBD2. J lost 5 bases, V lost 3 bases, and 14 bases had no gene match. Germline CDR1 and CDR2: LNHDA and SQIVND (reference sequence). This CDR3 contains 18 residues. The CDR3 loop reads CASSIQDLAGGPLNEQYF. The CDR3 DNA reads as TGTGCCAGTAGTATCCAAGATCTAGCGGGAGGGCCTCTCAACGAGCAGTACTTC.

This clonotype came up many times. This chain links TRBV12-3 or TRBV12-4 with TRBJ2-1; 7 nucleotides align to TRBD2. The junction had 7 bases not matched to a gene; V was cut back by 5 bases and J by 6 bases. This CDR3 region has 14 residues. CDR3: CASSRGDSSNEQFF. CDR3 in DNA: TGTGCCAGCAGTCGGGGGGACTCTAGCAATGAGCAGTTCTTC.

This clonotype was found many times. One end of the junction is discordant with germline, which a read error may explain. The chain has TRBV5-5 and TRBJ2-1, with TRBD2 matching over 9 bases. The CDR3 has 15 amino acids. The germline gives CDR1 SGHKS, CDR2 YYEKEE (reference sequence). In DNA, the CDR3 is TGCGCCAGCAGCTTGGCCCGGACTAGCGTCAATGAGCAGTTCTTC. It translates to CASSLARTSVNEQFF.

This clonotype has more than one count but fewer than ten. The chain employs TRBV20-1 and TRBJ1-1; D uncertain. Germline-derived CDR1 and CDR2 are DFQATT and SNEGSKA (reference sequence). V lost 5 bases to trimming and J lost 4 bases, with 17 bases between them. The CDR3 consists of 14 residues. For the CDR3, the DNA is TGCAGTGCTTCTGACGAGGCCCATCTCACTGAAGCTTTCTTT. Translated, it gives CSASDEAHLTEAFF.

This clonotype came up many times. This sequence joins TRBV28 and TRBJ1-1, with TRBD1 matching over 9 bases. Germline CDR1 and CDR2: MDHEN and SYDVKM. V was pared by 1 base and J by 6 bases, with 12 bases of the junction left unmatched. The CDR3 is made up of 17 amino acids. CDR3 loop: CASSLFRGTGIHPEAFF. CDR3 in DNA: TGTGCCAGCAGTTTATTTCGGGGGACAGGGATTCATCCTGAAGCTTTCTTT.

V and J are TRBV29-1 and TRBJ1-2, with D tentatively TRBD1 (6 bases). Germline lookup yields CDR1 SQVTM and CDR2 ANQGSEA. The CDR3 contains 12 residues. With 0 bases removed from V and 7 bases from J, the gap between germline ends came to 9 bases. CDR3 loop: CSVEEGAGGYTF. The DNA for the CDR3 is TGCAGCGTTGAAGAGGGGGCGGGTGGCTACACCTTC.

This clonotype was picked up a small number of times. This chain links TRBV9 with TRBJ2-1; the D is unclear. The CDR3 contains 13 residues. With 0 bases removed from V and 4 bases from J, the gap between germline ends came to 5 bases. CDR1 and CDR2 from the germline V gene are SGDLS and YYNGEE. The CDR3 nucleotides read TGTGCCAGCAGCGTAGTAGGGTACAATGAGCAGTTCTTC. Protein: CASSVVGYNEQFF.

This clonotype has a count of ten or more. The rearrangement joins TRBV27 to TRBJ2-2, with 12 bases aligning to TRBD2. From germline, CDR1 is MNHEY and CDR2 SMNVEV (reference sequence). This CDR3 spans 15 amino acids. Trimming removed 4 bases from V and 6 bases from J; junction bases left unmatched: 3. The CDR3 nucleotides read TGTGCCAGCAGTTCCCTAGCGGGAGGGGCCGGGGAGCTGTTTTTT. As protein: CASSSLAGGAGELFF.

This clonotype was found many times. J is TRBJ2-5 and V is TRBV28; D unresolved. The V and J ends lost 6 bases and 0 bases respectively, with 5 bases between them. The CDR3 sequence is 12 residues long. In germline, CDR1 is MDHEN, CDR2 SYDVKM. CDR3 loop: CASSLNQETQYF. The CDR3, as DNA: TGTGCCAGCAGCTTAAACCAAGAGACCCAGTACTTC.

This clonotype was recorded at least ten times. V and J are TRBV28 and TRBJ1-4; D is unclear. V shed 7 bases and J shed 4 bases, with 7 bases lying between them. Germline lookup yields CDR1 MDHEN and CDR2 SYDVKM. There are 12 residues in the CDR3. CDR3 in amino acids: CASKNLNEKLFF. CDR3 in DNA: TGTGCCAGCAAGAACCTTAATGAAAAACTGTTTTTT.

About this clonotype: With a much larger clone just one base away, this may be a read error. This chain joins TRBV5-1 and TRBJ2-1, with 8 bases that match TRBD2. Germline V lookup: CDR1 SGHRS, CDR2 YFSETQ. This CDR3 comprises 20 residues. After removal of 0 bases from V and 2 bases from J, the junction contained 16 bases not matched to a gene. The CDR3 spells CASSLGAGPAGGRPYNEQFF. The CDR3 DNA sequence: TGCGCCAGCAGCTTGGGGGCCGGGCCGGCGGGCGGGAGGCCCTACAATGAGCAGTTCTTC.

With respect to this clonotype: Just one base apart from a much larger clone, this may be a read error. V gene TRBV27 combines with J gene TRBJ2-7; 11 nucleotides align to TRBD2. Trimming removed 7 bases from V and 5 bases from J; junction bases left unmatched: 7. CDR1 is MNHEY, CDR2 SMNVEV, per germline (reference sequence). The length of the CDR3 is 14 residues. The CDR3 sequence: CASKSSGRLHEQYF. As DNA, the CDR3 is TGTGCCAGCAAGTCTAGCGGGAGGCTCCACGAGCAGTACTTC.

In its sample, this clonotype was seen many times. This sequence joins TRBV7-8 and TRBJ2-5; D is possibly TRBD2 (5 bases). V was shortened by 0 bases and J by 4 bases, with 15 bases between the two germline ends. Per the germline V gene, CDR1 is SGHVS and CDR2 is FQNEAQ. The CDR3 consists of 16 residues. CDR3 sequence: CASSLAVRRSGETQYF. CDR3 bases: TGTGCCAGCAGCTTAGCGGTCAGGCGAAGCGGAGAGACCCAGTACTTC.

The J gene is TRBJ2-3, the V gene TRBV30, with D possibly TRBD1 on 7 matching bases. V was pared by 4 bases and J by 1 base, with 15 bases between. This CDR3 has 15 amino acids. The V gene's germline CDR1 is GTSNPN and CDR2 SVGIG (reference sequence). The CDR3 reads CAWTPGGTGTDTQYF. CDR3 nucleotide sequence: TGTGCCTGGACCCCAGGGGGGACGGGCACAGATACGCAGTATTTT. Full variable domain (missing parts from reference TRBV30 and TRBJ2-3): SQTIHQWPATLVQPVGSPLSLECTVEGTSNPNLYWYRQAAGRGLQLLFYSVGIGQISSEVPQNLSASRPQDRQFILSSKKLLLSDSGFYLCAWTPGGTGTDTQYFGPGTRLTVL.

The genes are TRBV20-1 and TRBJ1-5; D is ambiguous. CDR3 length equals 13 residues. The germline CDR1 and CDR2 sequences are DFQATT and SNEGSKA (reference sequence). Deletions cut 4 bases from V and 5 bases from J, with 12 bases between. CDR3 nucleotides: TGCAGTGCTAACCCTGATCCGGATCAGCCCCAGCATTTT. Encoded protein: CSANPDPDQPQHF.

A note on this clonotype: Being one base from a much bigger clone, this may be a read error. CDR3: CASSLDTGYINGQYF. CDR3 sequence (DNA): TGTGCCAGCAGCTTGGACACCGGGTACATCAACGGGCAGTACTTC. This rearrangement joins TRBV7-2 to TRBJ2-5, with a tentative D call TRBD1 (5 bases). Germline lookup yields CDR1 SGHTA and CDR2 FQGNSA. V was cut by 3 bases and J by 11 bases, with 22 bases left in between. This CDR3 spans 15 amino acids.

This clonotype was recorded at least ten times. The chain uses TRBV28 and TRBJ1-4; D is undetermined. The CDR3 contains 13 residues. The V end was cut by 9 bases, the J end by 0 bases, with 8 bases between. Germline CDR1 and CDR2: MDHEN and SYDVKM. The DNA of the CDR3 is TGTGCCAGTCAACACCCAACTAATGAAAAACTGTTTTTT. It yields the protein CASQHPTNEKLFF.

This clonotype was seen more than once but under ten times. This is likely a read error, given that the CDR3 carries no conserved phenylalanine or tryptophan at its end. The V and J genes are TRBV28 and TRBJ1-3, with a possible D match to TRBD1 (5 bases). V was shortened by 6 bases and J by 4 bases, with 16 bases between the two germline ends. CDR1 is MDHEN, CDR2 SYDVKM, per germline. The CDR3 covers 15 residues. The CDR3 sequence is CASSSAGPRGNTIYL. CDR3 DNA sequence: TGTGCCAGCAGCTCGGCAGGGCCGAGAGGAAACACCATATATCTT.

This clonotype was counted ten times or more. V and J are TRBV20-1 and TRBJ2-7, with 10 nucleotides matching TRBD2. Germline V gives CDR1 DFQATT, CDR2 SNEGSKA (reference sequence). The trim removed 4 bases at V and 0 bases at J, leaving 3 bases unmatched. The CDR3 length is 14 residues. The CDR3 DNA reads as TGCAGTGCTATTAGCGGGAGGAACTCCTACGAGCAGTACTTC. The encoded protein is CSAISGRNSYEQYF.

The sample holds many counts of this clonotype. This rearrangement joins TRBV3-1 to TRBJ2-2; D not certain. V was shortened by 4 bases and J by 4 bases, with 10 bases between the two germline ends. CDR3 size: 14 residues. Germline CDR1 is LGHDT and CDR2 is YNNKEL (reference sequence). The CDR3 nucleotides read TGTGCCAGCAGCCGGATTCGGTCCACCGGGGAGCTGTTTTTT. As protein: CASSRIRSTGELFF.

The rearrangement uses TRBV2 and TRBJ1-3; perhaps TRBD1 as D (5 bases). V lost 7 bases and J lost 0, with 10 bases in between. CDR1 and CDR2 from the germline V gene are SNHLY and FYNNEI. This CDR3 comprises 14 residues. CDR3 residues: CASTGTLSGNTIYF. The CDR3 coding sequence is TGTGCCAGCACCGGGACCCTCTCTGGAAACACCATATATTTT.

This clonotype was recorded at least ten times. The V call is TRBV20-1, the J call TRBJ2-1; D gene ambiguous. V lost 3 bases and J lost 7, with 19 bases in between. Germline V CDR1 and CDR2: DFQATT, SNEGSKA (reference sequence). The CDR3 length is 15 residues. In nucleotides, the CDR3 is TGCAGTGCTAGGAAACTTATGGGCCGTCTTAATGAGCAGTTCTTC. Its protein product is CSARKLMGRLNEQFF.

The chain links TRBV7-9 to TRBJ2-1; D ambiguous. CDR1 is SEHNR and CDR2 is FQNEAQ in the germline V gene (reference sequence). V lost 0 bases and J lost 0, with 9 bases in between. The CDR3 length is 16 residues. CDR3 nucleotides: TGTGCCAGCAGCTTAGCGGGTTGGAGCTCCTACAATGAGCAGTTCTTC. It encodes CASSLAGWSSYNEQFF.

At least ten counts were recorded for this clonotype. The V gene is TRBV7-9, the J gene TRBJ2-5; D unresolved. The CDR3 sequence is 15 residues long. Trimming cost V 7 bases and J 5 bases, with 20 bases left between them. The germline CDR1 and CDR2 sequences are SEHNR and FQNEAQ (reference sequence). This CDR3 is CASTSFGLLGETQYF. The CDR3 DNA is TGTGCCAGCACCTCCTTTGGGCTCCTGGGGGAGACCCAGTACTTC. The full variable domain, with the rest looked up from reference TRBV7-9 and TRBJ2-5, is DTGVSQNPRHKITKRGQNVTFRCDPISEHNRLYWYRQTLGQGPEFLTYFQNEAQLEKSRLLSDRFSAERPKGSFSTLEIQRTEQGDSAMYLCASTSFGLLGETQYFGPGTRLLVL.

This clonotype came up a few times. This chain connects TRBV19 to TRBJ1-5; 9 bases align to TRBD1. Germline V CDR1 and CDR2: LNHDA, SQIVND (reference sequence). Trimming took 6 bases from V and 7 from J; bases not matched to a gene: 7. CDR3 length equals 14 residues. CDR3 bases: TGTGCCAGTAGCGAACAGGGGGCCGGGCAGCCCCAGCATTTT. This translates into CASSEQGAGQPQHF.